This TCR beta chain appears in the sequencing data of a study of Graves' ophthalmopathy and Graves' hyperthyroidism. Study-wide results and limits: Forecasting of ophthalmopathy progression by the model achieved approximately 70% sensitivity and 72.22% specificity. Most thyroid clonotypes with frequency above 0.001 were detected in blood too.

For this clonotype: No antigen is known for it.

Trimming cost V 0 bases and J 7 bases, with 15 bases left between them. The CDR3 extends over 15 amino acids. RNA transcripts were the source from which TCR beta CDR3 regions were amplified. The first-round RT-PCR employed HTBI primers together with the Qiagen OneStep RT-PCR kit. A multiplex PCR was then performed as the second round. TCRdb recomputed calls from the multiplex PCR reads with MiXCR, one row per CDR3 protein. Among around 340,000 distinct CDR3 sequences, 15% to 20% were seen once, and the ten largest hold roughly an eighth. The specimen was peripheral blood. The gene calls are TRBV12-3 or TRBV12-4 and TRBJ1-2; D is possibly TRBD1 (5 bases). The source of this sequence is an adult man with Graves' ophthalmopathy. CDR3 nucleotides: TGTGCCAGCAGTTTAGCGTCAGGGAAGTTAGGTGGCTACACCTTC. Amino acid sequence: CASSLASGKLGGYTF.